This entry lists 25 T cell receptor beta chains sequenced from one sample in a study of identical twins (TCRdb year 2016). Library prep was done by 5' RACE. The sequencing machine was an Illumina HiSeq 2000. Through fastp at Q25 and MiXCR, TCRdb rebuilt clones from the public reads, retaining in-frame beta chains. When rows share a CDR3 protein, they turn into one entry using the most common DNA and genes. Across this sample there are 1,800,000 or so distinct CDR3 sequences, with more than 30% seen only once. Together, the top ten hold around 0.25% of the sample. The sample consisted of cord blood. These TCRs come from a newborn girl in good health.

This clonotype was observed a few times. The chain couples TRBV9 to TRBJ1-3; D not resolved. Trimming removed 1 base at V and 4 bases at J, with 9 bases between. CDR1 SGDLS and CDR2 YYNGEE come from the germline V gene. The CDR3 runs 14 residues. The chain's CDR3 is CASSVNVAGNTIYF. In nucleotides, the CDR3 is TGTGCCAGCAGCGTAAACGTCGCGGGAAACACCATATATTTT.

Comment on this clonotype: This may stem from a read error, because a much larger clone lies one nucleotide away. CDR3 sequence (DNA): TGTGCCAGCAGTCCTCAGGGACTAGTTGGAGAGACCCAGTACTTC. Translating it yields CASSPQGLVGETQYF. The V call is TRBV2, the J call TRBJ2-5, with 8 bases aligning to TRBD2. There are 15 residues in the CDR3. CDR1 SNHLY and CDR2 FYNNEI come from the germline V gene. V trimming: 5 bases; J trimming: 4 bases; junction bases outside the gene matches: 9.

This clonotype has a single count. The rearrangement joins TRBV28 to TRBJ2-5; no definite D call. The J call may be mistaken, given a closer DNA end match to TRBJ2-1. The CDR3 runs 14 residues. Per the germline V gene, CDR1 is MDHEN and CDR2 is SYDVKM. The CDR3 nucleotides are TGTGCCAGCAGTTTTGTACGCCTTCAAGAGACCCAGTTCTTC. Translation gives CASSFVRLQETQFF.

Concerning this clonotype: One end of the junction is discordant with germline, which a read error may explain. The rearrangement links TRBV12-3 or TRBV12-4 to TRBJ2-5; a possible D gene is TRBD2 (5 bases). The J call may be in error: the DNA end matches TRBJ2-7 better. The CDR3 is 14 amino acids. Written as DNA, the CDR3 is TGTGCCAGCAGCTTAGACTTACTGCGGGACGAGCAGTACTTC. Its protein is CASSLDLLRDEQYF.

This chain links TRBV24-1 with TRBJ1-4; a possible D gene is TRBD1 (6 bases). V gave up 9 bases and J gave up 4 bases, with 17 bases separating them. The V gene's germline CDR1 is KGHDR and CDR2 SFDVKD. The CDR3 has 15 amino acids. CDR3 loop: CATPHRERSNEKLFF. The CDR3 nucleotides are TGTGCCACCCCTCACAGGGAGAGAAGTAATGAAAAACTGTTTTTT.

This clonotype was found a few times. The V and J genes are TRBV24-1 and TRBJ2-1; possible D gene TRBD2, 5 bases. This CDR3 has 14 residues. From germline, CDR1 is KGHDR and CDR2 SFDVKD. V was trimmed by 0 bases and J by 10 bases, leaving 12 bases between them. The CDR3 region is CATSDLRSGEEQFF. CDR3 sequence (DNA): TGTGCCACCAGTGATTTGCGTTCCGGGGAAGAGCAGTTCTTC.

This CDR3 reads CASSHPGTSSTDTQYF. Written as DNA, the CDR3 is TGTGCCAGCAGCCACCCCGGGACTAGCTCCACAGATACGCAGTATTTT. The V gene is TRBV4-2, the J gene TRBJ2-3; 9 nucleotides agree with TRBD2. Losses at the gene ends were 3 bases for V and 2 bases for J; bases not matched to a gene: 6. Germline CDR1 and CDR2: LGHNA and YNFKEQ. There are 16 residues in the CDR3.

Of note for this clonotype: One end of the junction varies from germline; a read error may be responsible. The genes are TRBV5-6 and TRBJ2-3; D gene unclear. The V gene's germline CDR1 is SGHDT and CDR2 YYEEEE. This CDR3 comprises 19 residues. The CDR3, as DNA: TGTGTCAGCAGCTTACGAGGTCCCTCCAGCCCGGATTTCACAGATACGCAGTATTTT. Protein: CVSSLRGPSSPDFTDTQYF. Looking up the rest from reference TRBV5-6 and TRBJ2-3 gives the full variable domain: DAGVTQSPTHLIKTRGQQVTLRCSPKSGHDTVSWYQQALGQGPQFIFQYYEEEERQRGNFPDRFSGHQFPNYSSELNVNALLLGDSALYLCVSSLRGPSSPDFTDTQYFGPGTRLTVL.

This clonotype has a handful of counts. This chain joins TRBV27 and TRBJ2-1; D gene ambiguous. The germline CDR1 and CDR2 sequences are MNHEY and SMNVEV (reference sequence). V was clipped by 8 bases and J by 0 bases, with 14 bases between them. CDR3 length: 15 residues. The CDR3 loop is CASHYVYNSYNEQFF. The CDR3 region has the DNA TGTGCCAGCCACTACGTATATAACTCCTACAATGAGCAGTTCTTC.

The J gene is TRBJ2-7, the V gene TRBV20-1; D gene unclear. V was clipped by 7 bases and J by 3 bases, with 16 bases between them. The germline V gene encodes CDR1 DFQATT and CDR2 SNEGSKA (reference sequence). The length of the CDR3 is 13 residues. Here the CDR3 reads CSVMPPTYYEQYF. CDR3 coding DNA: TGCAGTGTGATGCCTCCTACCTACTACGAGCAGTACTTC.

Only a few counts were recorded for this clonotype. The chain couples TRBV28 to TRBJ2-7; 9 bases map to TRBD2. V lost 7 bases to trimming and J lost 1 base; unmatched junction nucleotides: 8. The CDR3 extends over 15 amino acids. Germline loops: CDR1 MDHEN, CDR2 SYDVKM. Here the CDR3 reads CASIPLLAGSYEQYF. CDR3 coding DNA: TGTGCCAGCATCCCCCTCCTAGCGGGATCCTACGAGCAGTACTTC. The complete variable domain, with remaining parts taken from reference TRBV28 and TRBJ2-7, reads DVKVTQSSRYLVKRTGEKVFLECVQDMDHENMFWYRQDPGLGLRLIYFSYDVKMKEKGDIPEGYSVSREKKERFSLILESASTNQTSMYLCASIPLLAGSYEQYFGPGTRLTVT.

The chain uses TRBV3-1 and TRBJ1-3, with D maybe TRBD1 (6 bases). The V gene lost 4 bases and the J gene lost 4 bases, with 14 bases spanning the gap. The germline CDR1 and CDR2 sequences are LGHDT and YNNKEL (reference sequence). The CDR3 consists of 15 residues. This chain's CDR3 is CASSLQQGTGNTIYF. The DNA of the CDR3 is TGTGCCAGCAGCCTACAACAGGGAACGGGAAACACCATATATTTT.

CDR3 sequence: CASSLGVTTATDTQYF. The CDR3 DNA sequence: TGTGCCAGCAGCTTAGGTGTTACTACAGCCACAGATACGCAGTATTTT. The chain combines TRBV7-9 with TRBJ2-3; D is unclear. CDR1 is SEHNR and CDR2 is FQNEAQ in the germline V gene (reference sequence). The CDR3 length is 16 residues. V was cut by 1 base and J by 2 bases, with 13 bases left in between.

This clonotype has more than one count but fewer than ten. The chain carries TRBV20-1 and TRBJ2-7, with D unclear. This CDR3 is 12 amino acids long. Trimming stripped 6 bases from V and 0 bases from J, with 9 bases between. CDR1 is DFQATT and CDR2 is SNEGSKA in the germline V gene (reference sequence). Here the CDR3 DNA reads TGCAGTGCCCCAGCGAGCTCCTACGAGCAGTACTTC. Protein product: CSAPASSYEQYF.

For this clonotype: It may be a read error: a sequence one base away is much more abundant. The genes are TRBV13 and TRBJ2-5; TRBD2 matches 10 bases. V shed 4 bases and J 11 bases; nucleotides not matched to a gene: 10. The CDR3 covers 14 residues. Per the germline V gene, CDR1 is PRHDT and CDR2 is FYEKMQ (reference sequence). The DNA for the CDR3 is TGTGCCAGCAGCTCGGGACTAGCGTTTGATGAGCAGTACTTC. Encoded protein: CASSSGLAFDEQYF. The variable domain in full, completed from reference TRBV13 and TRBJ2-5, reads AAGVIQSPRHLIKEKRETATLKCYPIPRHDTVYWYQQGPGQDPQFLISFYEKMQSDKGSIPDRFSAQQFSDYHSELNMSSLELGDSALYFCASSSGLAFDEQYFGPGTRLLVL.

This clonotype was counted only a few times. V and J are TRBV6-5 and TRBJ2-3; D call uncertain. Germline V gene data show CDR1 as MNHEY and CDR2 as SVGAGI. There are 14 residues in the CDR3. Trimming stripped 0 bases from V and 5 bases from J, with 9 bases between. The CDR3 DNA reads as TGTGCCAGCAGTTACTCGTTCCGAGGAGATACGCAGTATTTT. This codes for CASSYSFRGDTQYF.

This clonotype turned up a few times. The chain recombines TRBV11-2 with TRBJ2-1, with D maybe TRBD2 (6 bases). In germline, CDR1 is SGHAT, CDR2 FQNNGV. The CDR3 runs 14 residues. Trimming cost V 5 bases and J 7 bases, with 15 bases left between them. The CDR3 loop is CASSAITSLNEQFF. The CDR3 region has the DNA TGTGCCAGCAGCGCAATCACTAGCTTGAATGAGCAGTTCTTC. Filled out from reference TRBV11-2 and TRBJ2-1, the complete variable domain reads EAGVAQSPRYKIIEKRQSVAFWCNPISGHATLYWYQQILGQGPKLLIQFQNNGVVDDSQLPKDRFSAERLKGVDSTLKIQPAKLEDSAVYLCASSAITSLNEQFFGPGTRLTVL.

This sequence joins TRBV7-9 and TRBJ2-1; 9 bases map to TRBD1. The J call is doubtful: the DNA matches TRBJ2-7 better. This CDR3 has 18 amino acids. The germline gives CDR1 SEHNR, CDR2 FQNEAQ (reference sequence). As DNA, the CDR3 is TGTGCCAGCAGCAATAACGCATGGACAGGGGACCTCTACAATGAGCAGTACTTC. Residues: CASSNNAWTGDLYNEQYF.

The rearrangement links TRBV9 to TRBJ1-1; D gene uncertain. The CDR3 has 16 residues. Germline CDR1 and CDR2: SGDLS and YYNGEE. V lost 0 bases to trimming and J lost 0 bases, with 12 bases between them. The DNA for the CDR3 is TGTGCCAGCAGCGTAGGAGGTCTAGGTATGAACACTGAAGCTTTCTTT. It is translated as CASSVGGLGMNTEAFF.

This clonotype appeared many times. CDR3 sequence: CSVGFRGRSYNEQFF. The CDR3 coding sequence is TGCAGCGTTGGCTTCCGGGGGAGATCCTACAATGAGCAGTTCTTC. The V gene is TRBV29-1, the J gene TRBJ2-1; D perhaps matches TRBD2 (6 bases). V lost 4 bases and J 1 base, leaving 14 bases between the germline ends. Germline V gene lookup returns CDR1 SQVTM and CDR2 ANQGSEA. The CDR3 contains 15 residues.

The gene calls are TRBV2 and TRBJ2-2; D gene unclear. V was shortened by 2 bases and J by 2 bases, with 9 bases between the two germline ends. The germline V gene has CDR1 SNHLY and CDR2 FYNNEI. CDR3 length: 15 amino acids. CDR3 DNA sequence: TGTGCCAGCAGTGAACCTGGAAAAAACACCGGGGAGCTGTTTTTT. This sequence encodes CASSEPGKNTGELFF.

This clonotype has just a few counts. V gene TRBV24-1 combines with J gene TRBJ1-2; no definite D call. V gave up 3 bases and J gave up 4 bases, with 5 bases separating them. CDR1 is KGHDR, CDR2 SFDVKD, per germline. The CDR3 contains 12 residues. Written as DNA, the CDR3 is TGTGCCACCAGTGATCCGGGCTATGGCTACACCTTC. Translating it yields CATSDPGYGYTF.

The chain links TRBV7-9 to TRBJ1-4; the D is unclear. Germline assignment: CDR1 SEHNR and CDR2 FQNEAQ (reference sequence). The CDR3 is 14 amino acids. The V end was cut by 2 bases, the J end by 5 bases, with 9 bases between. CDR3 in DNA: TGTGCCAGCAGCTTAAGGGCCGAGAATGAAAAACTGTTTTTT. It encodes CASSLRAENEKLFF.

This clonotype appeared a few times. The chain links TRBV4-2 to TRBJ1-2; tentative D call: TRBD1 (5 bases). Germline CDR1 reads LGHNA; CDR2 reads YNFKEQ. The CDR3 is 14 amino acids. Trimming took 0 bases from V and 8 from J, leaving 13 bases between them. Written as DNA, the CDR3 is TGTGCCAGCAGCCAAGATGGGGAGGGGCGCGGCTACACCTTC. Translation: CASSQDGEGRGYTF.

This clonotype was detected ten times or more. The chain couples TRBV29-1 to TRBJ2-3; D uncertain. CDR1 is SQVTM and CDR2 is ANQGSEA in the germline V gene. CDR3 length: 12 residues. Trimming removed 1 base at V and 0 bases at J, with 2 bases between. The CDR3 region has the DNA TGCAGCGTTGAAGGCAGCACAGATACGCAGTATTTT. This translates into CSVEGSTDTQYF.